This entry lists 5 T cell receptor beta chains sequenced from one sample in a study of cytomegalovirus exposure and HLA in healthy donors. With 60 Vbeta and 13 Jbeta primers, the PCR was carried out. Sequenced by immunoSEQ multiplex PCR; TCRdb stores in-frame clones only, minus some. Here the sample spans 170,000 or so clones, 80% being singletons. Sequenced input: PBMCs. All receptors come from a boy younger than 18 in good health and CMV-seronegative.

J is TRBJ2-1 and V is TRBV6-6, with D possibly TRBD2 on 5 matching bases. Deletions cut 2 bases from V and 0 bases from J, with 5 bases between. This CDR3 region has 14 residues. Germline assignment: CDR1 MNHNY and CDR2 SVGAGI (reference sequence). In DNA, the CDR3 is TGTGCCAGCAGTTACCGGGGCTCCTACAATGAGCAGTTCTTC. This sequence encodes CASSYRGSYNEQFF.

The chain has TRBV11-3 and TRBJ2-3; TRBD2 matches at 8 bases. The CDR3 is 14 residues long. Germline CDR1 is SGHNT and CDR2 is YENEEA. V dropped 4 bases and J dropped 1; count of bases not matched to a gene: 1. The DNA of the CDR3 is TGTGCCAGCAGCTCAGCGGGAGGCACAGATACGCAGTATTTT. Its protein is CASSSAGGTDTQYF.

The V and J genes are TRBV2 and TRBJ2-2; possibly TRBD2 for D (7 bases). The CDR3 is 16 amino acids. Germline CDR1 reads SNHLY; CDR2 reads FYNNEI. The germline V and J ends were trimmed by 5 bases and 0 bases, with 13 bases remaining between them. Here the CDR3 DNA reads TGTGCCAGCAGTTCCCCGGGGGGCGCGAACACCGGGGAGCTGTTTTTT. Translated: CASSSPGGANTGELFF.

This clone was found a few times. The sample contains more than one DNA sequence encoding this CDR3. V and J are TRBV30 and TRBJ1-2; 8 positions agree with TRBD1. V lost 2 bases and J lost 4; bases outside the gene matches: 3. Germline loops: CDR1 GTSNPN, CDR2 SVGIG (reference sequence). CDR3 length: 13 residues. The CDR3 reads CAWSRDRPYGYTF. For the CDR3, the DNA is TGTGCCTGGAGTCGGGACAGGCCCTATGGCTACACCTTC.

The genes are TRBV6-1 and TRBJ2-7; a weak D match, TRBD1 (6 bases). This CDR3 region has 14 residues. Germline lookup yields CDR1 MNHNS and CDR2 SASEGT. V was pared by 8 bases and J by 2 bases, with 16 bases between. CDR3 sequence reads: CASGGGPYPYEQYF. The CDR3 bases are TGTGCCAGCGGGGGCGGTCCCTACCCCTACGAGCAGTACTTC.